This entry describes one TCR beta chain. Per germline, CDR1 GTSNPN and CDR2 SVGIG (reference sequence). V was clipped by 0 bases and J by 1 base, with 6 bases between them. The length of the CDR3 is 13 residues. The data stem from a study of shared clonotypes between healthy human individuals. Cells designated naive CD8 were CD45RO-negative and were positively selected for CCR7, with terminally differentiated effector memory CD45RA+ cells excluded. The repertoire was sequenced with immunoSEQ multiplex PCR; TCRdb's copy has only in-frame clones and lacks some. The table records 2 million or so clones, around 96% of them present only once.

The V gene is TRBV30, the J gene TRBJ2-5; D gene unclear. Sequences were obtained from naive CD8+ T cells sorted from blood. The receptor's source is a man aged 18 to 30 in good health. For the CDR3, the DNA is TGTGCCTGGAGTGTAATTTTCCAAGAGACCCAGTACTTC. Protein product: CAWSVIFQETQYF.